Each of the 18 T cell receptor beta chains below was sequenced from the same sample in a study of naive and memory T cell subsets. Ligated cDNA underwent four rounds of PCR with nested alpha and beta constant region primers and SP2. TCRdb recomputed calls from the 5' RACE reads with MiXCR, one row per CDR3 protein. The sample consists of about 48,000 distinct CDR3 sequences, 4.7% of them appearing once. A UMI-containing oligonucleotide was joined by 3' ligation to the TCR cDNA template. The receptors were gathered from a female donor in good health.

This clonotype was picked up many times. The CDR3 DNA follows: TGTGCCAGCAGCTTCACTAGCGGAGAGACCCAGTACTTC. Amino acid sequence: CASSFTSGETQYF. V gene TRBV7-9 combines with J gene TRBJ2-5, with TRBD2 matching 8 bases. The CDR3 consists of 13 residues. The V gene end was trimmed by 3 bases and the J gene end by 4 bases; junction bases not matched to a gene: 1. CDR1 SEHNR and CDR2 FQNEAQ come from the germline V gene (reference sequence). Variable domain in full (rest from reference TRBV7-9 and TRBJ2-5): DTGVSQNPRHKITKRGQNVTFRCDPISEHNRLYWYRQTLGQGPEFLTYFQNEAQLEKSRLLSDRFSAERPKGSFSTLEIQRTEQGDSAMYLCASSFTSGETQYFGPGTRLLVL.

The sample holds many counts of this clonotype. J is TRBJ2-1 and V is TRBV29-1; weak D call: TRBD2 (5 bases). The CDR3 sequence is 12 residues long. Germline V gives CDR1 SQVTM, CDR2 ANQGSEA. V lost 6 bases, J lost 8 bases, and 14 bases lay in between. The CDR3 DNA follows: TGCAGCGTGGAGAGGGTGGCGGATGAGCAGTTCTTC. Encoded protein: CSVERVADEQFF.

A few counts support this clonotype. The chain carries TRBV6-5 and TRBJ2-3; TRBD1 aligns across 8 bases. Unmatched junction bases numbered 7, after V lost 4 bases and J lost 4 bases. This CDR3 is 15 amino acids long. Per the germline V gene, CDR1 is MNHEY and CDR2 is SVGAGI. CDR3 coding DNA: TGTGCCAGCAGTTTTTCAGGGGGCGCCTCAGATACGCAGTATTTT. Translated, it gives CASSFSGGASDTQYF.

This clonotype has a count of ten or more. The chain carries TRBV20-1 and TRBJ2-7; 10 nucleotides match TRBD2. V lost 8 bases and J lost 4; bases outside the gene matches: 14. The CDR3 has 15 residues. Germline-derived CDR1 and CDR2 are DFQATT and SNEGSKA (reference sequence). CDR3 protein: CSPIPRRAGGYEQYF. In DNA, the CDR3 is TGCAGTCCTATACCCCGACGAGCGGGAGGGTACGAGCAGTACTTC.

This clonotype was observed many times. Relative to the germline gene, one junction end is altered; a read error may explain this. The rearrangement joins TRBV4-3 to TRBJ1-4; weak D call: TRBD1 (6 bases). The V gene's germline CDR1 is LGHNA and CDR2 YSLEER. CDR3 size: 16 residues. In DNA form, the CDR3 reads TGCGCCGGCAGCCAGAATCTGGGGGCGACTAATGAAAAACTGTTTTTT. It translates to CAGSQNLGATNEKLFF.

This clonotype was picked up many times. The chain links TRBV15 to TRBJ2-1; TRBD2 matches at 7 bases. The CDR3 covers 15 residues. Germline V gene sequence: CDR1 LNHNV, CDR2 YYDKDF (reference sequence). The V segment lost 1 base and the J segment 7 bases; nucleotides outside the gene matches: 7. The CDR3 coding sequence is TGTGCCACCAGCAGAGGTGGCGGGGGAGGGAATGAGCAGTTCTTC. Its translation: CATSRGGGGGNEQFF.

Many counts were recorded for this clonotype. V is TRBV4-2 and J is TRBJ2-3, with 15 bases that match TRBD2. The junction had 9 bases not matched to a gene; V was cut back by 0 bases and J by 2 bases. Looked up from germline, CDR1 is LGHNA and CDR2 is YNFKEQ. This CDR3 is built from 20 residues. The CDR3 bases are TGTGCCAGCAGCCAAGATGCCGGACTAGCGGGAGGGCCTCTCACAGATACGCAGTATTTT. Translating it yields CASSQDAGLAGGPLTDTQYF.

The V gene is TRBV6-2 or TRBV6-3, the J gene TRBJ2-5; D unclear. The germline gives CDR1 MNHEY, CDR2 SVGEGT. Trimming cost V 8 bases and J 2 bases, with 15 bases left between them. CDR3 length: 14 amino acids. The CDR3 region is CASRRRIPQETQYF. In DNA form, the CDR3 reads TGTGCCAGCCGGCGACGAATACCACAAGAGACCCAGTACTTC.

This clonotype occurred a few times. The chain has TRBV18 and TRBJ1-1; D possibly corresponds to TRBD1 (6 bases). The length of the CDR3 is 17 residues. Trimming left V 6 bases short and J 6 bases short, with 26 bases between. CDR1 and CDR2 (germline): KGHSH, LQKENI. The CDR3 protein is CASSRNSGHLCGAEAFF. The CDR3 coding sequence is TGTGCCAGCTCCCGAAATTCGGGACACCTGTGTGGGGCTGAAGCTTTCTTT.

The sample holds many counts of this clonotype. This chain links TRBV29-1 with TRBJ2-4; D could derive from TRBD1 or TRBD2 (5 bases each). This CDR3 contains 13 residues. Germline V gives CDR1 SQVTM, CDR2 ANQGSEA. V was pared by 7 bases and J by 7 bases, with 17 bases between. CDR3 nucleotides: TGCAGCGCCGGAGTTGGGGGTCAGAACATTCAGTACTTC. Encoded protein: CSAGVGGQNIQYF.

There are many counts of this clonotype. The V and J genes are TRBV5-4 and TRBJ1-1; D unclear. V gave up 3 bases and J gave up 3 bases, with 12 bases separating them. CDR1 SGHNT and CDR2 YYREEE come from the germline V gene (reference sequence). This CDR3 spans 14 amino acids. The CDR3 nucleotides read TGTGCCAGCAGCTCGGTCACAGTATACACTGAAGCTTTCTTT. This encodes CASSSVTVYTEAFF.

Many counts were recorded for this clonotype. The V call is TRBV5-1, the J call TRBJ2-7; possible D gene TRBD1, 6 bases. Trimming removed 5 bases at V and 2 bases at J, with 14 bases between. Germline CDR1 SGHRS, CDR2 YFSETQ. The CDR3 totals 14 residues. The CDR3: CASSSRQEPYEQYF. CDR3 in DNA: TGCGCCAGCAGTTCCAGACAGGAACCCTACGAGCAGTACTTC. The entire variable domain, with the rest obtained from reference TRBV5-1 and TRBJ2-7, is as follows: KAGVTQTPRYLIKTRGQQVTLSCSPISGHRSVSWYQQTPGQGLQFLFEYFSETQRNKGNFPGRFSGRQFSNSRSEMNVSTLELGDSALYLCASSSRQEPYEQYFGPGTRLTVT.

This clonotype was seen at least ten times. V and J are TRBV27 and TRBJ2-1; 10 positions agree with TRBD2. This CDR3 spans 16 amino acids. Germline V gene sequence: CDR1 MNHEY, CDR2 SMNVEV (reference sequence). The V segment lost 5 bases and the J segment 8 bases; nucleotides outside the gene matches: 12. Written as DNA, the CDR3 is TGTGCCAGCAGTCCCTCTAGCGGGAGCGTGTTATATGAGCAGTTCTTC. This encodes CASSPSSGSVLYEQFF.

This clonotype was counted at least ten times. The chain joins TRBV2 to TRBJ1-5; 7 bases are shared with TRBD1. The CDR3 length is 14 residues. Germline CDR1 is SNHLY and CDR2 is FYNNEI. Trimming took 8 bases from V and 3 from J; bases not matched to a gene: 7. The CDR3 sequence: CASGQGEPNQPQHF. The CDR3 DNA follows: TGTGCCAGCGGTCAGGGGGAGCCCAATCAGCCCCAGCATTTT.

This clonotype was recorded at least ten times. In nucleotides, the CDR3 is TGCGCCAGCAATAATCGGCCGTCGGAAGATACGCAGTATTTT. Translating gives CASNNRPSEDTQYF. The V and J genes are TRBV5-1 and TRBJ2-3; D is ambiguous. There are 14 residues in the CDR3. The V end was cut by 6 bases, the J end by 5 bases, with 16 bases between. Germline values: CDR1 SGHRS, CDR2 YFSETQ.

Many counts were recorded for this clonotype. The chain has TRBV6-5 and TRBJ1-6, with D maybe TRBD1 (5 bases). This CDR3 region has 15 residues. The germline V and J ends were trimmed by 7 bases and 8 bases, with 18 bases remaining between them. The germline V gene has CDR1 MNHEY and CDR2 SVGAGI. CDR3 region: CASTERQRGDSPLHF. For the CDR3, the DNA is TGTGCCAGCACCGAGCGACAGCGAGGAGATTCACCCCTCCACTTT.

At least ten counts were recorded for this clonotype. This chain links TRBV6-5 with TRBJ2-1; 9 positions agree with TRBD2. The CDR3 is made up of 16 amino acids. Germline V gene sequence: CDR1 MNHEY, CDR2 SVGAGI. The V gene end was trimmed by 0 bases and the J gene end by 5 bases; junction bases not matched to a gene: 5. CDR3 DNA: TGTGCCAGCAGTTACTCGTCACCTAGCGGGAACAATGAGCAGTTCTTC. Translation: CASSYSSPSGNNEQFF.

Ten or more counts support this clonotype. V and J are TRBV6-5 and TRBJ1-2; a possible D gene is TRBD1 (6 bases). V was clipped by 0 bases and J by 6 bases, with 11 bases between them. The V gene's germline CDR1 is MNHEY and CDR2 SVGAGI. The CDR3 sequence is 14 residues long. The CDR3, as DNA: TGTGCCAGCAGTTACTCGAAGGGGGTAGATGGCTACACCTTC. Translation gives CASSYSKGVDGYTF.